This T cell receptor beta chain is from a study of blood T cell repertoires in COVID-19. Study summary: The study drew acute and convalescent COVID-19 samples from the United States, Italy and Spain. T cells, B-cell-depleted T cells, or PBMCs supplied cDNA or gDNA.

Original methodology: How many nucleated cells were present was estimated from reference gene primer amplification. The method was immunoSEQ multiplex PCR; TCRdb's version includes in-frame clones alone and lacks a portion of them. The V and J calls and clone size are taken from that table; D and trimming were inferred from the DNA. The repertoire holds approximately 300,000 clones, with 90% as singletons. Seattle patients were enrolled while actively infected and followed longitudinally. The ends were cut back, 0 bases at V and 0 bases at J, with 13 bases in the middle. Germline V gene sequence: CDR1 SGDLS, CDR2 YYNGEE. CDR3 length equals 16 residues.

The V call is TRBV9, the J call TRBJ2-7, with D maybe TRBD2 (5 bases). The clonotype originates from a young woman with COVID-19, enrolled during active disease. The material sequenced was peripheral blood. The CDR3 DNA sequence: TGTGCCAGCAGCGTAGGGTCCGGGGTAAGCTCCTACGAGCAGTACTTC. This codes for CASSVGSGVSSYEQYF. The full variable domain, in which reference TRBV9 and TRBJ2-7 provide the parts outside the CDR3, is DSGVTQTPKHLITATGQRVTLRCSPRSGDLSVYWYQQSLDQGLQFLIQYYNGEERAKGNILERFSAQQFPDLHSELNLSSLELGDSALYFCASSVGSGVSSYEQYFGPGTRLTVT.